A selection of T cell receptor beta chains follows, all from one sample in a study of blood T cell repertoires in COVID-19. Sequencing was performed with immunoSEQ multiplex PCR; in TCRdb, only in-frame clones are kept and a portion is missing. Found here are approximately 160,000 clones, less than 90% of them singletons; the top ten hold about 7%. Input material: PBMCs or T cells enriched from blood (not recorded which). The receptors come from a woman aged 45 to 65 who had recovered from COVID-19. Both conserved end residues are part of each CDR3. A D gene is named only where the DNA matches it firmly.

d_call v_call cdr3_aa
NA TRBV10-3 CAISTGINTEAFF
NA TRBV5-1 CASSLSGRGFEKLFF
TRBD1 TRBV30 CAWSEQGLAEAFF
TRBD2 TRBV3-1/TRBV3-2 CASSQDWGLDTGELFF
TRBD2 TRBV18 CASSPPWTSGSRYEQYF
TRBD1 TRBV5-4 CASSLAQGYAHGYTF
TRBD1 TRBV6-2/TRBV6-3 CASSFQGVSYEQYF
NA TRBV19 CASSTFPRGSYNEQFF
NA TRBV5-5 CASSSLFDRAFF
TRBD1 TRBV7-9 CASSQGQGASGELFF
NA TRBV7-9 CASSLGREWLDTGELFF
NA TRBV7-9 CASSSQGGSPLHF
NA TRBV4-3 CASSPGQYQPQHF
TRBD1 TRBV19 CASSPRTGNTEAFF
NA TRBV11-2 CASSLVGGTGELFF
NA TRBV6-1 CASSEELFLMGSNQPQHF
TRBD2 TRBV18 CASSPPGLAGYNEQFF
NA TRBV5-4 CASSFQRGANVLTF
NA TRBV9 CASSVASGQNTGELFF
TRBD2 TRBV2 CASTSGRLDTQYF
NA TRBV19 CASSIGDRPNYGYTF
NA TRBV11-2 CASSRGYYEQYF
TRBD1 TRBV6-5 CATKQGNYGYTF
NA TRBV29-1 CSVGQGTDTQYF
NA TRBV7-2 CASSLVLGGLEAFF
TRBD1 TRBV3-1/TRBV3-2 CASSPYRGPNSPLHF
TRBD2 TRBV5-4 CASSLGMGGRSNNEQFF
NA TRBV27 CASSSMGVMDEQYF
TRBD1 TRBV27 CASRDRGRQETQYF
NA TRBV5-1 CASSLDQSNQPQHF
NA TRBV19 CASSLQDLFTYGYTF
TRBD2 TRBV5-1 CASSLTGTSGRNTGELFF
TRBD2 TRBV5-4 CASSSGLAGFSYEQYF
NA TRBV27 CASSPTQGSGANVLTF
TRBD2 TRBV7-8 CASSLLAGVETQYF
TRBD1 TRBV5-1 CASSSDPGTGTRSGNTIYF
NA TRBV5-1 CASSLVRASDTQYF
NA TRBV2 CASSPRGVHGYTF
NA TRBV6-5 CASFSGAVGYGYTF
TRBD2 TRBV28 CASSLSASGEQFF
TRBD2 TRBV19 CASSMTSGRTTDTQYF
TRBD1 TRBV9 CASSVGTGNSPLHF
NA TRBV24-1 CATSDFSGNGYTF
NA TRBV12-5 CASGLATLEHTEAFF
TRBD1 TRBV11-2 CASSLRQGVITGELFF
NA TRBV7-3 CASSLYGSPYNEQFF
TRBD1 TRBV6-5 CASRSGTGREKLFF
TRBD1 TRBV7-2 CASSLRTGVNEKLFF
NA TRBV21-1 CASSPQCGDYEVDTQYF
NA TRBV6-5 CASERQGTNTEAFF
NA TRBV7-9 CASSSMTGGAGANVLTF
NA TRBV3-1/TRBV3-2 CASTSRDEQFF